These T cell receptor beta chains were read from a single sample in a study of cytomegalovirus exposure and HLA in healthy donors. Assay: immunoSEQ multiplex PCR; the TCRdb copy retains only in-frame clones and omits some. The sample carries about 160,000 clones, 85% to 90% recorded once. The sequencing sample was made of PBMCs. These receptors all stem from a young man in good health and CMV-seropositive. CDR3s include the opening cysteine and the closing phenylalanine or tryptophan. D genes are given only for firm matches. The size field is filled for only some rows; it gives once, few, many or a size class.

>TRBJ1-2|TRBV19|TRBD1|NA
CASSITGGFNGYTF
TGTGCCAGTAGTATAACAGGGGGATTTAATGGCTACACCTTC
>TRBJ2-1|TRBV27|TRBD2|once
CASRFGRTSGYNEQFF
TGTGCCAGCAGGTTCGGGAGGACTAGCGGATACAATGAGCAGTTCTTC
>TRBJ1-1|TRBV28|TRBD1|NA
CASISGQANTEAFF
TGTGCCAGCATATCGGGACAGGCGAACACTGAAGCTTTCTTT
>TRBJ2-7|TRBV9|NA|once
CASSVGGGSNEQYF
TGTGCCAGCAGCGTAGGGGGTGGGAGCAACGAGCAGTACTTC
>TRBJ1-5|TRBV4-2|NA|NA
CASSQDPGGLDQPQHF
TGTGCCAGCAGCCAAGACCCCGGGGGGTTGGATCAGCCCCAGCATTTT
>TRBJ2-7|TRBV11-3|TRBD2|NA
CASSSSGTSVGEQYF
TGTGCCAGCAGCTCATCCGGGACTAGCGTCGGCGAGCAGTACTTC
>TRBJ2-2|TRBV6-4|TRBD2|NA
CASSDSGWTSGYTGELFF
TGTGCCAGCAGTGACTCGGGCTGGACTAGCGGATACACCGGGGAGCTGTTTTTT
>TRBJ1-1|TRBV27|TRBD1|NA
CASSSSDRMNTEAFF
TGTGCCAGCAGTTCATCGGACAGGATGAACACTGAAGCTTTCTTT
>TRBJ2-5|TRBV9|TRBD2|NA
CASSVSPGTSGSQETQYF
TGTGCCAGCAGCGTAAGCCCCGGGACTAGCGGCTCCCAAGAGACCCAGTACTTC
>TRBJ1-3|TRBV2|NA|NA
CASSLTAISGNTIYF
TGTGCCAGCAGCTTGACAGCGATCTCTGGAAACACCATATATTTT
>TRBJ2-7|TRBV2|TRBD2|NA
CASSAGTRGYEQYF
TGTGCCAGCAGTGCCGGGACTAGAGGGTACGAGCAGTACTTC
>TRBJ1-1|TRBV9|NA|NA
CASSVEGRMNTEAFF
TGTGCCAGCAGCGTGGAGGGACGGATGAACACTGAAGCTTTCTTT
>TRBJ1-1|TRBV6-1|NA|few
CASSESVNTEAFF
TGTGCCAGCAGTGAGTCGGTGAACACTGAAGCTTTCTTT
>TRBJ2-7|TRBV28|TRBD2|NA
CASSNLIWREGREQYF
TGTGCCAGCAGCAACCTTATCTGGCGGGAGGGCCGCGAGCAGTACTTC
>TRBJ2-3|TRBV7-3|TRBD2|NA
CASSLLPIVSSGRTDTQYF
TGTGCCAGCAGCTTACTTCCTATCGTGTCTAGCGGTCGCACAGATACGCAGTATTTT
>TRBJ2-2|TRBV10-3|TRBD2|NA
CAIRGLAGPGELFF
TGTGCCATCAGGGGACTAGCGGGACCCGGGGAGCTGTTTTTT
>TRBJ1-2|TRBV6-5|NA|NA
CASSSSTELWGYTF
NA
>TRBJ2-1|TRBV6-1|TRBD2|NA
CASSGGLADYNEQFF
TGTGCCAGCAGTGGGGGACTAGCTGACTACAATGAGCAGTTCTTC
>TRBJ1-5|TRBV15|TRBD1|NA
CATSPAAGQGWQPQHF
TGTGCCACCAGCCCCGCAGCGGGACAGGGGTGGCAGCCCCAGCATTTT
>TRBJ2-7|TRBV19|TRBD2|NA
CASGRAGSYEQYF
TGTGCCTCAGGGAGGGCGGGGTCCTACGAGCAGTACTTC
>TRBJ2-2|TRBV5-1|NA|NA
CASSLEESTGELFF
TGCGCCAGCAGCTTGGAAGAGAGCACCGGGGAGCTGTTTTTT
>TRBJ2-2|TRBV23-1|TRBD2|NA
CASSQSRSGANTGELFF
TGCGCCAGCAGTCAATCGAGGAGCGGGGCGAACACCGGGGAGCTGTTTTTT